The T cell receptor beta chain under discussion was sequenced for a study of cytomegalovirus exposure and HLA in healthy donors. Per germline, CDR1 SGHTA and CDR2 FQGTGA. The CDR3 length is 16 residues. Trimming took 4 bases from V and 5 from J; bases not matched to a gene: 13. 60 Vbeta and 13 Jbeta primers were used in PCR. Clones were sequenced by immunoSEQ multiplex PCR, and TCRdb holds only the in-frame ones, with some missing. The repertoire holds more than 200,000 clones, with about 85% as singletons. Study outcomes and limitations: In an earlier analysis, about 87% or about 30%: the productive usage of most TCR beta V segments. With later analysis, a missense DCLRE1C variant became linked to TCR beta V- and J-gene trimming.

Notes on this clone: What it recognizes is unknown.

This clonotype was sampled from a human donor in good health. What was sequenced was PBMCs. The chain is built from TRBV7-3 and TRBJ1-2; 7 nucleotides line up with TRBD1. Here the CDR3 DNA reads TGTGCCAGCAGCTCCAGCCCCTGGGACAGTCCGTATGGCTACACCTTC. It yields the protein CASSSSPWDSPYGYTF. Supplemented by reference TRBV7-3 and TRBJ1-2, the full variable domain reads GAGVSQTPSNKVTEKGKYVELRCDPISGHTALYWYRQSLGQGPEFLIYFQGTGAADDSGLPNDRFFAVRPEGSVSTLKIQRTERGDSAVYLCASSSSPWDSPYGYTFGSGTRLTVV.